This is a list of T cell receptor beta chains from one sample in a study of T cells in Graves' hyperthyroidism and ophthalmopathy. One entry per CDR3 protein results from TCRdb running MiXCR on the multiplex PCR reads. The data show 300,000 to 400,000 distinct CDR3 sequences, with 11% to 15% seen just once and approximately 25% held by the top ten. The sample comprised blood. The receptors originated from a woman in her twenties or thirties with Graves' hyperthyroidism. CDR3s include the opening cysteine and the closing phenylalanine or tryptophan. The order of the fields is V gene, clone size, J gene, D gene, CDR3 DNA, CDR3 protein. The D gene is left open where the match is weak. Part of the rows lack a size; the others show once, few, many or a class for expanded clones.

V: TRBV19
size: -
J: TRBJ1-4
D: -
DNA: TGTGCCAGTAGTATCGGAGGAACTCGGGATGAAAAACTGTTTTTT
CDR3: CASSIGGTRDEKLFF

V: TRBV10-3
size: -
J: TRBJ1-3
D: TRBD1
DNA: TGTGCCATGTTCTCGGGACAGGGGCCCATATATTTT
CDR3: CAMFSGQGPIYF

V: TRBV2
size: -
J: TRBJ2-7
D: TRBD2
DNA: TGTGCCAGCAGTGAGGCTAGCGGGAGAAACGAGCAGTACTTC
CDR3: CASSEASGRNEQYF

V: TRBV4-2
size: -
J: TRBJ2-7
D: TRBD2
DNA: TGTGCCAGCGGTAAGACTAGCGCGAGCTCCTACGAGCAGTACTTC
CDR3: CASGKTSASSYEQYF

V: TRBV20-1
size: many
J: TRBJ2-7
D: -
DNA: TGCAGTGCTAGCTTCCACGGAGGGAGGGGGAACGAGCAGTACTTC
CDR3: CSASFHGGRGNEQYF

V: TRBV6-2/TRBV6-3
size: -
J: TRBJ1-1
D: -
DNA: TGTGCCAGCAACGACAGGAGGGACACTGAAGCTTTCTTT
CDR3: CASNDRRDTEAFF

V: TRBV10-3
size: -
J: TRBJ2-5
D: -
DNA: TGTGCCATTTCCGGACAGGAGGGGTACCAAGAGACCCAGTACTTC
CDR3: CAISGQEGYQETQYF

V: TRBV29-1
size: -
J: TRBJ1-1
D: -
DNA: TGCAACGTTGGAACGACTTTCTTT
CDR3: CNVGTTFF

V: TRBV12-3/TRBV12-4
size: -
J: TRBJ2-3
D: -
DNA: TGTGCCAGCGAACATCATGGGGCCACAGATACGCAGTATTTT
CDR3: CASEHHGATDTQYF

V: TRBV6-1
size: -
J: TRBJ1-1
D: -
DNA: TGTGCCAGCAGTTATAAGGGTAACACTGAAGCTTTCTTT
CDR3: CASSYKGNTEAFF

V: TRBV2
size: many
J: TRBJ1-5
D: -
DNA: TGTGCCAGTGAGCAGGGACCGGCTTTTGGACAGCCCCAGCATTTT
CDR3: CASEQGPAFGQPQHF

V: TRBV2
size: many
J: TRBJ2-3
D: -
DNA: TGTGCCAGCAACGGCGGAGCTAGCACAGATACGCAGTATTTT
CDR3: CASNGGASTDTQYF

V: TRBV4-1
size: -
J: TRBJ2-6
D: -
DNA: TGCGCCAGCAGCCCCCAAGGGGGGGAGAACTCTGGGGCCAACGTCCCGACTTTC
CDR3: CASSPQGGENSGANVPTF

V: TRBV28
size: many
J: TRBJ2-3
D: -
DNA: TGTGCCAGCAGTTCCCCTCTAGACACAGATACGCAGTATTTT
CDR3: CASSSPLDTDTQYF

V: TRBV6-1
size: many
J: TRBJ1-2
D: -
DNA: TGTGCCAGCAGTGAAGCTGGAGGGAGAAATGGCTACACCTTC
CDR3: CASSEAGGRNGYTF

V: TRBV7-8
size: many
J: TRBJ1-2
D: -
DNA: TGTGCCAGCAGCTTACGGGCCGTGGATGGCTACACCTTC
CDR3: CASSLRAVDGYTF

V: TRBV7-8
size: many
J: TRBJ2-5
D: -
DNA: TGTGCCAGCAGCCCCCCGACAGGCCTACAAGAGACCCAGTACTTC
CDR3: CASSPPTGLQETQYF

V: TRBV6-5
size: many
J: TRBJ2-7
D: TRBD1
DNA: TGTGCCAGCAGTTACTCAGGGGGCGGCGGCGAGCAGTACTTC
CDR3: CASSYSGGGGEQYF

V: TRBV20-1
size: few
J: TRBJ2-5
D: -
DNA: TGCAGTGCTAGGGTTGCAGGGATAGAAAAGACCCAGTACTTC
CDR3: CSARVAGIEKTQYF

V: TRBV20-1
size: many
J: TRBJ2-1
D: -
DNA: TGCAGTGCTAGAGATCGGCAGGGTTCCTACAATGAGCAGTTCTTC
CDR3: CSARDRQGSYNEQFF

V: TRBV7-2
size: many
J: TRBJ1-6
D: TRBD1
DNA: TGTGCCAGCAGCGGACGGGACAGGGAGTCACCCCTCCACTTT
CDR3: CASSGRDRESPLHF

V: TRBV30
size: few
J: TRBJ2-1
D: TRBD2
DNA: TGTGCCTGGAGTAAGTTGGCGGGAGTCTCCGTTGAGCAGTTCTTC
CDR3: CAWSKLAGVSVEQFF

V: TRBV19
size: -
J: TRBJ2-3
D: -
DNA: TGTGCCAGTAGTGAGGGCAGGCCCACAGATACGCAGTATTTT
CDR3: CASSEGRPTDTQYF

V: TRBV5-8
size: -
J: TRBJ2-1
D: TRBD2
DNA: TGTGCCAGCACCCGGAGAGGTAGCGGGGGGTGGAATGAGCAGTTCTTC
CDR3: CASTRRGSGGWNEQFF

V: TRBV7-2
size: many
J: TRBJ2-3
D: TRBD2
DNA: TGTGCCAGTGAGCCGGGACTAGCGGGATTTACGCAGTATTTT
CDR3: CASEPGLAGFTQYF

V: TRBV28
size: -
J: TRBJ1-4
D: TRBD1
DNA: TGTGCCAGCAGTTTTTATAAAGGACAGGTTAGTGAAAAACTGTTTTTT
CDR3: CASSFYKGQVSEKLFF

V: TRBV10-1
size: many
J: TRBJ1-2
D: TRBD1
DNA: TGCGCCAGCTCCCGGGACAGGGTGGTCTACACCTTC
CDR3: CASSRDRVVYTF

V: TRBV7-9
size: few
J: TRBJ2-1
D: TRBD2
DNA: TGTGCCAGCAGCACCCTCCGCTCCGGGGGAGCGGGAAGCTACAATGAGCAGTTCTTC
CDR3: CASSTLRSGGAGSYNEQFF

V: TRBV19
size: -
J: TRBJ2-4
D: TRBD1
DNA: TGTGCCAGTGCCGGGACAGGTCTAGCCAAAAACATTCAGTACTTC
CDR3: CASAGTGLAKNIQYF

V: TRBV4-1
size: few
J: TRBJ2-3
D: -
DNA: TGCGCCAGCAGCCCTGACAGGAGAAGCACAGATACGCAGTATTTT
CDR3: CASSPDRRSTDTQYF

V: TRBV29-1
size: few
J: TRBJ2-5
D: -
DNA: TGCAGCGTTGAGAGGGAGGCGGGGACCCAGTACTTC
CDR3: CSVEREAGTQYF

V: TRBV7-2
size: -
J: TRBJ1-2
D: -
DNA: TGTGCCAGCAGCTTAACAGGGTCTGGCTACACCTTC
CDR3: CASSLTGSGYTF

V: TRBV7-2
size: many
J: TRBJ2-5
D: TRBD2
DNA: TGTGCCAGCAGCTCCCGGACTAGCCCCACAGAGACCCAGTACTTC
CDR3: CASSSRTSPTETQYF

V: TRBV9
size: many
J: TRBJ2-2
D: -
DNA: TGTGCCAGCAGCGTGGGAGGTTACACCGGGGAGCTGTTTTTT
CDR3: CASSVGGYTGELFF

V: TRBV30
size: many
J: TRBJ2-5
D: TRBD2
DNA: TGTGCCTGGAGTGGGACTAGCGGGCGGACCCAGTACTTC
CDR3: CAWSGTSGRTQYF

V: TRBV6-5
size: many
J: TRBJ1-1
D: -
DNA: TGTGCCAGCAGTTACGGGACAATGAACACTGAAGCTTTCTTT
CDR3: CASSYGTMNTEAFF

V: TRBV10-3
size: few
J: TRBJ2-1
D: -
DNA: TGTGCCATCAGAGAAGCGACGCTAGGCCTCAATGAGCAGTTCTTC
CDR3: CAIREATLGLNEQFF

V: TRBV28
size: many
J: TRBJ1-1
D: -
DNA: TGTGCCAGCCCCCCTGCGGGGCAGAGGAACACTGAAGCTTTCTTT
CDR3: CASPPAGQRNTEAFF

V: TRBV25-1
size: few
J: TRBJ1-2
D: -
DNA: TGTGCCAGCAGTGAATTCGAGCAGGGCCATGGCTACACCTTC
CDR3: CASSEFEQGHGYTF

V: TRBV28
size: few
J: TRBJ1-1
D: -
DNA: TGTGCCAGCAGCCGCCGCCTAACCCCCACTGAAGCTTTCTTT
CDR3: CASSRRLTPTEAFF

V: TRBV7-9
size: many
J: TRBJ2-4
D: TRBD1
DNA: TGTGCCAGCAGCTTGACAGGGGGGCAATTCGTGAATCAGTACTTC
CDR3: CASSLTGGQFVNQYF

V: TRBV12-3/TRBV12-4
size: many
J: TRBJ2-2
D: -
DNA: TGTGCCAGCAGTAGAGGCGGGTTTGGATTAGGGGAGCTGTTTTTT
CDR3: CASSRGGFGLGELFF

V: TRBV10-1
size: many
J: TRBJ2-7
D: -
DNA: TGCGCCAGCAGTGAGGGACGGTCCTACGAGCAGTACTTC
CDR3: CASSEGRSYEQYF

V: TRBV27
size: many
J: TRBJ2-5
D: -
DNA: TGTGCCAGCAGTTTAACGGGCCTCCACGTGGAGACCCAGTACTTC
CDR3: CASSLTGLHVETQYF

V: TRBV5-1
size: -
J: TRBJ2-7
D: TRBD1
DNA: TGCGCCAGCAGCTTGGGTGGACAGGGGCAGTACTTC
CDR3: CASSLGGQGQYF

V: TRBV12-3/TRBV12-4
size: -
J: TRBJ2-5
D: TRBD1
DNA: TGTGCCAGCAGTCTCGGGACAGGGACCGAGACCCAGTACTTC
CDR3: CASSLGTGTETQYF

V: TRBV15
size: many
J: TRBJ1-1
D: -
DNA: TGTGCCACCAGCAGAGACGGGAACACTGAAGCTTTCTTT
CDR3: CATSRDGNTEAFF

V: TRBV6-2/TRBV6-3
size: many
J: TRBJ1-6
D: -
DNA: TGTGCCAGCACCCCGGACGGAGGATCACCCCTCCACTTT
CDR3: CASTPDGGSPLHF

V: TRBV2
size: many
J: TRBJ2-7
D: -
DNA: TGTGCCAGCAAACTGATTACCTCCTACGAGCAGTACTTC
CDR3: CASKLITSYEQYF

V: TRBV5-5
size: -
J: TRBJ2-7
D: TRBD2
DNA: TGTGCCAGCAGCGCTCAACTGCCGCGGGGGACTGACGAGCAGTACTTC
CDR3: CASSAQLPRGTDEQYF

V: TRBV19
size: -
J: TRBJ2-4
D: -
DNA: TGTGCCAGTAGTAGGGGACGCGATTACAAAAACATTCAGTACTTC
CDR3: CASSRGRDYKNIQYF

V: TRBV4-1
size: few
J: TRBJ2-3
D: TRBD2
DNA: TGCGCCAGCAGCCAAGACGGCGGGAGGACAGATACGCAGTATTTT
CDR3: CASSQDGGRTDTQYF

V: TRBV7-8
size: -
J: TRBJ2-7
D: -
DNA: TGTGCCACCTCCCCCCGGGGAAGCTCCTACGAGCAGTACTTC
CDR3: CATSPRGSSYEQYF

V: TRBV11-2
size: many
J: TRBJ2-1
D: TRBD2
DNA: TGTGCCAGCAGTCAGAGCGGGAGGGCCGTTAATGAGCAGTTCTTC
CDR3: CASSQSGRAVNEQFF

V: TRBV29-1
size: many
J: TRBJ2-3
D: -
DNA: TGCAGCGTTGAACTCCAACCAGATACGCAGTATTTT
CDR3: CSVELQPDTQYF